The 17 T cell receptor beta chains listed next were all sequenced from one sample in a study of CD8 T cells in Susac syndrome. Reverse transcription of 0.5 to 1 ug RNA was performed with random hexamers. Using its own MiXCR run on the immunoSEQ multiplex PCR reads, TCRdb lists one record per CDR3 protein. The data hold 95,000 to 150,000 distinct CDR3 sequences, with around 94% observed a single time. The sequencing sample was made of CD4+ T cells from PBMCs. These receptors were obtained from a human donor in good health.

The genes are TRBV5-4 and TRBJ2-4; 9 bases map to TRBD1. J gave up 5 bases and V 2 bases, and 2 bases lay outside the gene matches. CDR1 and CDR2 (germline): SGHNT, YYREEE (reference sequence). The CDR3 consists of 14 residues. This chain's CDR3 is CASSLQGAENIQYF. The CDR3 nucleotides are TGTGCCAGCAGCTTACAGGGGGCAGAAAACATTCAGTACTTC. Drawing the rest from reference TRBV5-4 and TRBJ2-4, the complete variable domain is ETGVTQSPTHLIKTRGQQVTLRCSSQSGHNTVSWYQQALGQGPQFIFQYYREEENGRGNFPPRFSGLQFPNYSSELNVNALELDDSALYLCASSLQGAENIQYFGAGTRLSVL.

The chain is built from TRBV20-1 and TRBJ2-5, with TRBD2 matching over 11 bases. V was clipped by 5 bases and J by 5 bases; unmatched bases: 13. The CDR3 spans 16 residues. Germline V CDR1 and CDR2: DFQATT, SNEGSKA (reference sequence). CDR3 sequence reads: CSALSSGRATLETQYF. In DNA form, the CDR3 reads TGCAGTGCTCTAAGTAGCGGGAGGGCAACACTGGAGACCCAGTACTTC.

V and J are TRBV6-2 or TRBV6-3 and TRBJ2-2; no clear D. CDR3 length equals 15 residues. Trimming pared 10 bases from V and 6 bases from J, leaving 21 bases between. The germline V gene encodes CDR1 MNHEY and CDR2 SVGEGT. DNA of the CDR3: TGTGCCACCTCAGAGGCCTGGCCAAGACCCGGGGAGCTGTTTTTT. Its protein product is CATSEAWPRPGELFF.

This chain links TRBV7-2 with TRBJ1-2; 7 bases line up with TRBD1. Germline CDR1 reads SGHTA; CDR2 reads FQGNSA. V was clipped by 4 bases and J by 9 bases; unmatched bases: 11. CDR3 length equals 14 residues. CDR3 coding DNA: TGTGCCAGCAGCTCCCTCCAGGGGGTCGTAAGCTACACCTTC. Translation gives CASSSLQGVVSYTF.

The chain carries TRBV29-1 and TRBJ1-4, with D maybe TRBD1 (5 bases). Germline lookup yields CDR1 SQVTM and CDR2 ANQGSEA. The CDR3 is 15 residues long. Trimming took 5 bases from V and 2 from J, leaving 15 bases between them. CDR3 DNA: TGCAGCGTTAGCACCGGGGGATTCACTAATGAAAAACTGTTTTTT. This sequence encodes CSVSTGGFTNEKLFF.

The V call is TRBV12-3 or TRBV12-4, the J call TRBJ1-5, with 7 bases aligning to TRBD1. The CDR3 has 14 amino acids. V gave up 6 bases and J gave up 6 bases; unmatched junction bases: 8. The CDR3 DNA sequence: TGTGCCAGCAGCTCACAGGGGAAAACTCAGCCCCAGCATTTT. This translates into CASSSQGKTQPQHF.

The chain uses TRBV7-2 and TRBJ1-1, with D unresolved. The CDR3 runs to 15 residues. Looked up from germline, CDR1 is SGHTA and CDR2 is FQGNSA. The V and J ends lost 5 bases and 5 bases respectively, with 18 bases between them. In DNA form, the CDR3 reads TGTGCCAGCAGCCGAGAAACGGCACGGGTGACTGAAGCTTTCTTT. Its protein product is CASSRETARVTEAFF.

This sequence joins TRBV15 and TRBJ2-1; D is possibly TRBD2 (6 bases). The V gene lost 5 bases and the J gene lost 7 bases, with 15 bases spanning the gap. Germline lookup yields CDR1 LNHNV and CDR2 YYDKDF (reference sequence). The CDR3 runs to 14 residues. Here the CDR3 DNA reads TGTGCCACCAGCCCCCGCGGGGCTCGGAATGAGCAGTTCTTC. Encoded protein: CATSPRGARNEQFF. Supplemented by reference TRBV15 and TRBJ2-1, the full variable domain reads DAMVIQNPRYQVTQFGKPVTLSCSQTLNHNVMYWYQQKSSQAPKLLFHYYDKDFNNEADTPDNFQSRRPNTSFCFLDIRSPGLGDTAMYLCATSPRGARNEQFFGPGTRLTVL.

V and J are TRBV12-3 or TRBV12-4 and TRBJ1-1; D unclear. This CDR3 has 11 amino acids. Deletions cut 6 bases from V and 4 bases from J, with 6 bases between. The CDR3: CASRYSTEAFF. Here the CDR3 DNA reads TGTGCCAGCAGATACAGCACTGAAGCTTTCTTT.

The chain joins TRBV19 to TRBJ1-2, with D perhaps matching TRBD1 (5 bases). V gave up 6 bases and J gave up 5 bases, with 19 bases separating them. Germline CDR1 LNHDA, CDR2 SQIVND (reference sequence). The CDR3 covers 15 residues. The CDR3 DNA is TGTGCCAGTAGCCCGGACACCGCTAAGATATATGGCTACACCTTC. This sequence encodes CASSPDTAKIYGYTF.

This clonotype showed up just once. The chain links TRBV10-3 to TRBJ2-7; 7 positions agree with TRBD2. Losses at the gene ends were 2 bases for V and 5 bases for J; bases not matched to a gene: 12. Germline V CDR1 and CDR2: ENHRY, SYGVKD. The CDR3 is 16 residues long. The CDR3 DNA is TGTGCCATCAGTGAGAGTCGACTAGCTGGTTCTCACGAGCAGTACTTC. Its translation is CAISESRLAGSHEQYF.

This chain joins TRBV20-1 and TRBJ2-7, with 8 bases matching TRBD2. In germline, CDR1 is DFQATT, CDR2 SNEGSKA (reference sequence). The length of the CDR3 is 13 residues. J gave up 2 bases and V 3 bases, and 3 bases lay outside the gene matches. CDR3 bases: TGCAGTGCTAGTGTGGGACTAGCCTACGAGCAGTACTTC. Encoded protein: CSASVGLAYEQYF.

The chain couples TRBV10-2 to TRBJ2-1, with D tentatively TRBD2 (6 bases). This CDR3 is 16 amino acids long. Germline CDR1 WSHSY, CDR2 SAAADI. V lost 1 base, J lost 7 bases, and 17 bases lay in between. CDR3 sequence reads: CASSELTGVSINEQFF. DNA for the CDR3: TGCGCCAGCAGTGAGTTAACGGGAGTTAGTATAAATGAGCAGTTCTTC.

The chain employs TRBV20-1 and TRBJ2-4, with D possibly called TRBD1 or TRBD2 (5 bases each). V was clipped by 1 base and J by 7 bases, with 17 bases between them. The CDR3 sequence is 15 residues long. Germline V gene data show CDR1 as DFQATT and CDR2 as SNEGSKA (reference sequence). Here the CDR3 reads CSARVPGTGLNIQYF. CDR3 nucleotide sequence: TGCAGTGCTAGAGTACCCGGGACGGGGCTGAACATTCAGTACTTC.

The chain has TRBV5-1 and TRBJ2-1; the match to TRBD1 covers 7 bases. The CDR3 loop spans 15 amino acids. V shed 0 bases and J 3 bases; nucleotides not matched to a gene: 3. CDR1 SGHRS and CDR2 YFSETQ come from the germline V gene. The chain's CDR3 is CASSLETGVYNEQFF. The CDR3, as DNA: TGCGCCAGCAGCTTGGAAACAGGGGTCTACAATGAGCAGTTCTTC.

The V gene is TRBV19, the J gene TRBJ2-3; 11 bases agree with TRBD2. The germline V gene has CDR1 LNHDA and CDR2 SQIVND (reference sequence). Germline trimming cut 6 bases from V and 6 bases from J; bases unmatched to any gene: 8. The CDR3 length is 15 residues. CDR3 sequence: CASRVTSGTKDTQYF. The CDR3 DNA is TGTGCCAGTAGGGTGACTAGCGGGACTAAGGATACGCAGTATTTT. Supplemented by reference TRBV19 and TRBJ2-3, the full variable domain reads DGGITQSPKYLFRKEGQNVTLSCEQNLNHDAMYWYRQDPGQGLRLIYYSQIVNDFQKGDIAEGYSVSREKKESFPLTVTSAQKNPTAFYLCASRVTSGTKDTQYFGPGTRLTVL.

This chain uses TRBV14 with TRBJ2-2; D remains ambiguous. The V gene's germline CDR1 is SGHDN and CDR2 FVKESK. V dropped 2 bases and J dropped 2 bases, with 18 bases sitting between them. The CDR3 length is 18 residues. CDR3 nucleotide sequence: TGTGCCAGCAGCCAAAGGGCAGGATGGTGGAACAACACCGGGGAGCTGTTTTTT. Protein product: CASSQRAGWWNNTGELFF. Complete variable domain (other parts from reference TRBV14 and TRBJ2-2): EAGVTQFPSHSVIEKGQTVTLRCDPISGHDNLYWYRRVMGKEIKFLLHFVKESKQDESGMPNNRFLAERTGGTYSTLKVQPAELEDSGVYFCASSQRAGWWNNTGELFFGEGSRLTVL.